This T cell receptor beta chain came from a study of blood T cell repertoires in COVID-19 (TCRdb year 2020). Background for the entire study: Samples from collaborators originated in the United States, Italy and Spain and spanned both the acute and convalescent phases of COVID-19. Where available, HLA class I and class II types were obtained from metadata supplied by the sample provider rather than from assay-based typing. A de-identified subject ID, COVID-19 status, age in years and sex were almost always included in the sample metadata. The samples were drawn from the first 160 participants of the ongoing ImmuneRACE study and from 950 to 1,500 subjects provided by 6 global collaborators. Subjects who had been exposed to COVID-19, were actively infected with it, or had recovered from it provided the deeply sampled blood TCRbeta repertoires that made up the dataset. The repertoires were made available in a free public database intended to serve as a resource for research on the immune response to SARS-CoV-2. The material from the prospective study consisted of cDNA or gDNA derived from T cells, B-cell-depleted T cells, or PBMCs. General study outcomes and caveats: Clinical and demographic metadata were provided uncurated, with the amount varying by source and participant.

Each collaborating institution followed its own protocols to collect whole blood in K2EDTA tubes. For TCRbeta analysis, collaborator samples were shipped as frozen whole blood, as isolated PBMCs, or as DNA extracted from either sample type. For this clone: Its cognate antigen has yet to be identified. No base qualities exist here, and no much larger clone lies one base off it.

From the cysteine through the phenylalanine, the CDR3 covers 13 amino acids. Only the CDR3 part of the read is kept: 39 bases, read in frame from the first base. CDR1 and CDR2 (MNHEY, SMNVEV) derive from the germline V gene (reference sequence). V and J lose 5 bases and 7 bases, and a span of 15 bases separates them. TCRbeta CDR3 regions were amplified from genomic DNA by means of the immunoSEQ Assay, a bias-controlled multiplex PCR. The published analysis was carried out like this. Within the assay, amplification of reference gene primers was used to estimate how many nucleated cells each sample contained. Sequence reads were collapsed and filtered to measure the absolute abundance of every unique TCRbeta CDR3 rearrangement. For each sample, productive Simpson clonality was calculated by taking the square root of Simpson's diversity index across productive rearrangements. Entries here come from immuneACCESS through TCRdb and include only in-frame sequences with V and J called. Some clones fail to appear in such tables; in the studies checked, an unresolved V gene covers under half of the shortfall, and the cause of the remainder is unknown. V, J and clone size reflect that table, while D and trimming were determined from the DNA. Recorded for this sample are about 59,000 clones; approximately 79% of them occurred a single time. Under 3.5% of the sample is in the top ten clones.

The receptor comes from a man aged 55-75 years with acute or convalescent COVID-19. Rearrangement joined TRBV27 to TRBJ2-7; no D segment can be confidently identified. Sequencing used peripheral blood. The encoded CDR3 is CASSDTIRAEQYF. The nucleotide sequence reads as follows: TGTGCCAGCAGTGATACCATACGCGCGGAGCAGTACTTC.